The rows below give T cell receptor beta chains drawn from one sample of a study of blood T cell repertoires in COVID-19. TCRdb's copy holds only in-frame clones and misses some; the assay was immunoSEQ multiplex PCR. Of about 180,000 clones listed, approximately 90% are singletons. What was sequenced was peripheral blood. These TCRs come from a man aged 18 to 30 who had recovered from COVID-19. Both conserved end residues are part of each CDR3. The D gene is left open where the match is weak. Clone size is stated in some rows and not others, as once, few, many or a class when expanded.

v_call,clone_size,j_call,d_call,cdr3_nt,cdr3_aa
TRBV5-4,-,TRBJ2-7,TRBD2,TGTGCCAGCAGTTCCGATCCTAGCGGGAGCCCCTACGAGCAGTACTTC,CASSSDPSGSPYEQYF
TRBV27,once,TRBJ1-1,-,TGTGCCAGCACCGAGGGAGGGAAGGGGAGCACTGAAGCTTTCTTT,CASTEGGKGSTEAFF
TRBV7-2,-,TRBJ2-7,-,TGTGCCAGCAGCTCCGTCCTCTACGAGCAGTACTTC,CASSSVLYEQYF
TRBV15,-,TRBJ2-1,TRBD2,TGTGCCACCAGCAGAGTAGCGGGAGGTGAGCAGTTCTTC,CATSRVAGGEQFF
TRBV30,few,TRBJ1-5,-,TGTGCCTGGAGTGTATCCATTCAGAATCAGCCCCAGCATTTT,CAWSVSIQNQPQHF
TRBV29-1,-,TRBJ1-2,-,TGCAGCGTAGCCGGGACTCCTGGCTACACCTTC,CSVAGTPGYTF
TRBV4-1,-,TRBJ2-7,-,TGCGCCAGCAGCCCCCGCCCCGTTGACAGGATATCCTACGAGCAGTACTTC,CASSPRPVDRISYEQYF
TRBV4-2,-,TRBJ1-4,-,TGTGCCAGCACCCCGGGGGGGATAAATGAAAAACTGTTTTTT,CASTPGGINEKLFF
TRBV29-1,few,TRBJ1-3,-,TGCAGCGTTGACCAGGGGCTAAACACCATATATTTT,CSVDQGLNTIYF
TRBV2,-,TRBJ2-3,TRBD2,TGTGCCAGCAGCTCCGGGACTAGTGGCACAGATACGCAGTATTTT,CASSSGTSGTDTQYF
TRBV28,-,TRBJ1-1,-,TGTGCCATCATACAGGGGAACACTGAAGCTTTCTTT,CAIIQGNTEAFF
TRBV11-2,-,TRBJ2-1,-,TGTGCCAGCAGCTTAGTTGTGGGAGCTCCCAATGAGCAGTTCTTC,CASSLVVGAPNEQFF
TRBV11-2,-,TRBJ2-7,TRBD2,TGTGCCAGCAGCTTAGTCCGAAGCGGGGCGGGAGAGCAGTACTTC,CASSLVRSGAGEQYF
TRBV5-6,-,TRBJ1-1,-,TGTGCCAGCAGCTTCGCCGGCACTGAAGCTTTCTTT,CASSFAGTEAFF
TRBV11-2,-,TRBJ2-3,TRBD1,TGTGCCAGCAGCTTACGGGGGACAGGGAGCACAGATACGCAGTATTTT,CASSLRGTGSTDTQYF
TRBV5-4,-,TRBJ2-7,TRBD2,TGTGCCAGCAGCTTAGCGGGAGGGTTCGAGCAGTACTTC,CASSLAGGFEQYF
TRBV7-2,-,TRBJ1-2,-,TGTGCCAGCAGCAAGAAGACGGGGTCCTATGGCTACACCTTC,CASSKKTGSYGYTF
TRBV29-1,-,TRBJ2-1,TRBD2,TGCAGCGTTGCCCCCTATACTAGCGGGGTATACAATGAGCAGTTCTTC,CSVAPYTSGVYNEQFF
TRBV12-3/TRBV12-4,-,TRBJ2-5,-,TGTGCCAGCAGCGAGCTAAAGACCCAGTACTTC,CASSELKTQYF
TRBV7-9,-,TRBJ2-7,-,TGTGCCAGCAGCCCCCCATCCTCCTACGAGCAGTACTTC,CASSPPSSYEQYF
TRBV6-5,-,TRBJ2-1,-,TGTGCCAGCAGTCCAGGGCCTTACAATGAGCAGTTCTTC,CASSPGPYNEQFF
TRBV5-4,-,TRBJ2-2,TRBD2,TGTGCCAGCAGCCTACATTTAGCGGGAGAGAAGGCCGGGGAGCTGTTTTTT,CASSLHLAGEKAGELFF
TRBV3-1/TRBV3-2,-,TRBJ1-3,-,TGTGCCAGCAGCCTGCGGGCTGGAAACACCATATATTTT,CASSLRAGNTIYF
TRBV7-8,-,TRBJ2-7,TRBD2,TGTGCCAGCAGCTTAGGAGCGGGAGTCCTCGAGCAGTACTTC,CASSLGAGVLEQYF
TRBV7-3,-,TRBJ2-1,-,TGTGCCAGCAGCTTAGGCTCCCGAGGCAGCAATGAGCAGTTCTTC,CASSLGSRGSNEQFF
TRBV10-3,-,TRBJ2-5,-,TGTGCCATCAGTGGGACAAAAGAGACCCAGTACTTC,CAISGTKETQYF
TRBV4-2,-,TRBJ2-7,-,TGTGCCAGCAGCCAACTACTAGCTTCCCACGAGCAGTACTTC,CASSQLLASHEQYF
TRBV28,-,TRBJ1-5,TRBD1,TGTGCCAGCAGTCGACTTCAGGGGGCCAATCAGCCCCAGCATTTT,CASSRLQGANQPQHF
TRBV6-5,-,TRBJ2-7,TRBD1,TGTGCCAGCAGTTACCGGGGGACAGGGGTGCAGTACTTC,CASSYRGTGVQYF
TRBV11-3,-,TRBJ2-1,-,TGTGCCAGCAGCTTAGTGTCGGGACACACTAACAGTGAGCAGTTCTTC,CASSLVSGHTNSEQFF
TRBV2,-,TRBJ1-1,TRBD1,TGTGCCAGCAGCAAACAGGGGGCTAACACTGAAGCTTTCTTT,CASSKQGANTEAFF
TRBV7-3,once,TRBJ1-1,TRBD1,TGTGCCAGCAGCTTCGGGACAGCGCAGGAAGCTTTCTTT,CASSFGTAQEAFF
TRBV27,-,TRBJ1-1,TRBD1,TGTGCCAGCAGTTTCCAAAGAACGACAGGGATGAACACTGAAGCTTTCTTT,CASSFQRTTGMNTEAFF
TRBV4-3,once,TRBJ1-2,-,TGCGCCAGCAGCCAACAGCACACCACCGAGGGTGGCTACACCTTC,CASSQQHTTEGGYTF
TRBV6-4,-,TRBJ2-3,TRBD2,TGTGCCAGCAGTGACAGGCGGACTAGCGTCACAGATACGCAGTATTTT,CASSDRRTSVTDTQYF
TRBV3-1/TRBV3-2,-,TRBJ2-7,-,TGTGCCAGCAGCCGGTCCCCCCGCAGGAACTACGAGCAGTACTTC,CASSRSPRRNYEQYF
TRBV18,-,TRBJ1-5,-,TGTGCCAGCTCACCACCGTACGCAGGGGTAGACAATCAGCCCCAGCATTTT,CASSPPYAGVDNQPQHF
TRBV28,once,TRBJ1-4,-,TGTGCCAGCAGTTTACCAGCAACTAATGAAAAACTGTTTTTT,CASSLPATNEKLFF
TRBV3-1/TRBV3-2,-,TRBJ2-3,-,TGTGCCAGCAGTCGGAGGGGGCGGGATACGCAGTATTTT,CASSRRGRDTQYF
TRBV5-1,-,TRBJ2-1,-,TGCGCCAGCAGCTTGGTGGTTGGAGGGAATGAGCAGTTCTTC,CASSLVVGGNEQFF
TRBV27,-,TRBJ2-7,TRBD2,TGTGCCAGCAGATCCCTAGCGGGAGGGAATGAGCAGTACTTC,CASRSLAGGNEQYF
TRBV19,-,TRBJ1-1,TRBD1,TGTGCCAGTAGCTGGGGGACAGTGAACACTGAAGCTTTCTTT,CASSWGTVNTEAFF